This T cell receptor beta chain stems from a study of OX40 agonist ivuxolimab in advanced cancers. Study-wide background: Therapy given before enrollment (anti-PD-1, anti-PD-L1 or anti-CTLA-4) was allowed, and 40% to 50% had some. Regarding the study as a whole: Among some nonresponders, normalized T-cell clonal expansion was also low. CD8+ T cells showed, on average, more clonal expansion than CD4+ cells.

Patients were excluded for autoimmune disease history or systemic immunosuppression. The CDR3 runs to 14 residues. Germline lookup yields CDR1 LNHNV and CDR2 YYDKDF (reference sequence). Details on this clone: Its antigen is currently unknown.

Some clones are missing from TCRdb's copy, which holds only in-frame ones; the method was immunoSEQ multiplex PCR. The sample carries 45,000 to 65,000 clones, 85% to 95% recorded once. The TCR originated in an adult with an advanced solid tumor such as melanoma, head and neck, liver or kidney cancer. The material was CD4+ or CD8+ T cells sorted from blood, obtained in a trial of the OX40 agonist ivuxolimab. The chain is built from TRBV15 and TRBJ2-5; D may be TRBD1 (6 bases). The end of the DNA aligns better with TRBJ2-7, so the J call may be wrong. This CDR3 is CATSTRTASYEQYF. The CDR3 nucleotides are TGTGCCACCAGCACGCGGACAGCCTCCTACGAGCAGTACTTC.